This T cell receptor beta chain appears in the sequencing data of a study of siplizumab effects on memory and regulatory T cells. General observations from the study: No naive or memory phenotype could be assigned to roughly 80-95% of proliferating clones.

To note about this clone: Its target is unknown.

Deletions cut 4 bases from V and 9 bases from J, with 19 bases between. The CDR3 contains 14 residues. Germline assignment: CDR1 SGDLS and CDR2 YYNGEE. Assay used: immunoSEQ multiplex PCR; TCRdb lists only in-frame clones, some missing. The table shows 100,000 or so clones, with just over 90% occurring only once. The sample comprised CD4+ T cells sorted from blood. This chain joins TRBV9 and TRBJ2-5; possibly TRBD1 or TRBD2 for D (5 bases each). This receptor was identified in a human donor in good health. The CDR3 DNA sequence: TGTGCCAGCAGCTTGGGGCTTACGGTGGGGGCCCAGTACTTC. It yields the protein CASSLGLTVGAQYF.